Shown below are 26 T cell receptor beta chains from a single sample sequenced in a study of blood T cell repertoires in COVID-19. Here immunoSEQ multiplex PCR was the method, and the copy in TCRdb shows in-frame clones only, minus some. The sample has about 250,000 clones; roughly four fifths are singletons. The specimen sequenced was PBMCs or T cells enriched from blood (not recorded which). The receptors were gathered from a woman aged 40 to 50 who had been exposed to COVID-19.

The J gene is TRBJ1-5, the V gene TRBV7-2; D unresolved. The CDR3 is made up of 16 amino acids. V gave up 1 base and J gave up 4 bases, with 14 bases separating them. Germline values: CDR1 SGHTA, CDR2 FQGNSA. CDR3 in amino acids: CASSLDSSQLNQPQHF. CDR3 nucleotide sequence: TGTGCCAGCAGCTTAGATTCGTCACAGTTAAATCAGCCCCAGCATTTT.

This clone has a single count. CDR3 DNA: TGTGCCAGCAGCGATGACGGAGGTAATCAGCCCCAGCATTTT. This encodes CASSDDGGNQPQHF. The genes are TRBV3-1 (or the pseudogene TRBV3-2) and TRBJ1-5; D call uncertain. CDR1 is LGHDT, CDR2 YNNKEL, per germline (reference sequence). This CDR3 has 14 amino acids. V lost 5 bases, J lost 4 bases, and 12 bases lay in between.

V usage is TRBV5-1 and J usage is TRBJ1-2; no clear D gene. The CDR3 runs 15 residues. From germline, CDR1 is SGHRS and CDR2 YFSETQ. Trimming took off 0 bases at V and 4 bases at J, with 13 bases between the two ends. DNA of the CDR3: TGCGCCAGCAGCTTGGCCACCGGGTCTCTCTATGGCTACACCTTC. Protein product: CASSLATGSLYGYTF.

CDR3 coding DNA: TGTGCCAGCAGCCCCGGGACTAGCGGGGCCTACAATGAGCAGTTCTTC. Encoded protein: CASSPGTSGAYNEQFF. This sequence joins TRBV3-1 (or the pseudogene TRBV3-2) and TRBJ2-1, with 13 bases fitting TRBD2. The CDR3 consists of 16 residues. The J segment lost 2 bases and the V segment lost 4 bases, leaving 2 bases of the junction unmatched. CDR1 is LGHDT and CDR2 is YNNKEL in the germline V gene (reference sequence).

The genes are TRBV5-1 and TRBJ2-7; weak D call: TRBD2 (6 bases). The CDR3 runs 13 residues. V lost 4 bases, J lost 2 bases, and 10 bases lay in between. Germline CDR1 is SGHRS and CDR2 is YFSETQ. The CDR3 bases are TGCGCCAGCAGCCGCGGGGTTGCCTACGAGCAGTACTTC. This translates into CASSRGVAYEQYF.

The chain has TRBV6-2 or TRBV6-3 and TRBJ2-3, with 10 bases identical to TRBD2. The CDR3 extends over 17 amino acids. Unmatched junction bases numbered 15, after V lost 5 bases and J lost 7 bases. Germline CDR1 reads MNHEY; CDR2 reads SVGEGT. CDR3 sequence reads: CASSVSSASGGGNTQYF. CDR3 coding DNA: TGTGCCAGCAGTGTCTCAAGTGCTAGCGGGGGCGGGAATACGCAGTATTTT.

J is TRBJ2-2 and V is TRBV9; TRBD2 is a possible D gene (7 bases). The length of the CDR3 is 16 residues. The ends were cut back, 4 bases at V and 3 bases at J, with 16 bases in the middle. Looked up from germline, CDR1 is SGDLS and CDR2 is YYNGEE. CDR3 region: CASSLTGRGYTGELFF. As DNA, the CDR3 is TGTGCCAGCAGCCTAACAGGGAGGGGGTACACCGGGGAGCTGTTTTTT.

This clone has a single count. This chain joins TRBV10-3 and TRBJ1-6, with a tentative D call TRBD1 (6 bases). Trimming removed 7 bases from V and 5 bases from J, with 21 bases in between. Germline CDR1 is ENHRY and CDR2 is SYGVKD. CDR3 length: 17 amino acids. The CDR3 DNA is TGTGCCATCAAGTGGGGTTCCGGGACACCGGATAATTCACCCCTCCACTTT. Translated, it gives CAIKWGSGTPDNSPLHF.

The chain has TRBV2 and TRBJ2-7; TRBD1 matches 7 bases. The V gene's germline CDR1 is SNHLY and CDR2 FYNNEI. After removal of 3 bases from V and 3 bases from J, the junction contained 5 bases not matched to a gene. The CDR3 contains 14 residues. The CDR3 region is CASSEVDRDYEQYF. The CDR3 DNA sequence: TGTGCCAGCAGTGAGGTCGACAGGGACTACGAGCAGTACTTC.

The V gene is TRBV7-9, the J gene TRBJ1-2; D unclear. V was cut by 0 bases and J by 1 base, with 12 bases left in between. CDR3 size: 16 residues. CDR1 and CDR2 (germline): SEHNR, FQNEAQ (reference sequence). The CDR3 nucleotides read TGTGCCAGCAGCTTAGCCAACCCACAGATTAACTATGGCTACACCTTC. Its protein is CASSLANPQINYGYTF.

The chain employs TRBV5-6 and TRBJ2-3; D remains unclear. Trimming left V 4 bases short and J 3 bases short, with 9 bases between. CDR3 size: 13 residues. In germline, CDR1 is SGHDT, CDR2 YYEEEE. This chain's CDR3 is CASSAAVTDTQYF. In DNA, the CDR3 is TGTGCCAGCAGCGCTGCAGTAACAGATACGCAGTATTTT.

Ten or more counts support this clone. CDR3 amino acids: CASSVSPNTEAFF. In DNA form, the CDR3 reads TGTGCCAGCAGCGTCTCCCCTAACACTGAAGCTTTCTTT. The V and J genes are TRBV9 and TRBJ1-1; D remains unclear. The ends were cut back, 2 bases at V and 2 bases at J, with 7 bases in the middle. The CDR3 is 13 amino acids. Germline CDR1 is SGDLS and CDR2 is YYNGEE.

This chain connects TRBV3-1 (or the pseudogene TRBV3-2) to TRBJ1-1, with TRBD1 as a possible D gene (5 bases). In germline, CDR1 is LGHDT, CDR2 YNNKEL (reference sequence). V was trimmed by 4 bases and J by 2 bases, leaving 14 bases between them. This CDR3 is 15 amino acids long. CDR3 DNA sequence: TGTGCCAGCAGCCTTCACGGGCAGGGTAACACTGAAGCTTTCTTT. Translation gives CASSLHGQGNTEAFF.

This chain uses TRBV28 with TRBJ1-5, with no clear D. Germline V gives CDR1 MDHEN, CDR2 SYDVKM. Trimming removed 3 bases at V and 3 bases at J, with 12 bases between. CDR3 length equals 15 residues. The CDR3 reads CASSLGGQPNQPQHF. CDR3 DNA: TGTGCCAGCAGTTTGGGTGGGCAGCCCAATCAGCCCCAGCATTTT.

J is TRBJ1-1 and V is TRBV6-5; possible D gene TRBD1, 5 bases. Germline V lookup: CDR1 MNHEY, CDR2 SVGAGI. This CDR3 has 15 residues. V was trimmed by 5 bases and J by 5 bases, leaving 18 bases between them. Here the CDR3 reads CASSPPGGMGTEAFF. Written as DNA, the CDR3 is TGTGCCAGCAGTCCCCCGGGGGGGATGGGGACTGAAGCTTTCTTT.

The sample holds a few counts of this clone. The chain has TRBV3-1 (or the pseudogene TRBV3-2) and TRBJ2-3, with D maybe TRBD2 (6 bases). V was trimmed by 0 bases and J by 2 bases, leaving 15 bases between them. The germline V gene has CDR1 LGHDT and CDR2 YNNKEL (reference sequence). The CDR3 covers 17 residues. The CDR3 DNA follows: TGTGCCAGCAGCCAAGAATGGCGGGGCCGACCCACAGATACGCAGTATTTT. This translates into CASSQEWRGRPTDTQYF.

The chain combines TRBV6-5 with TRBJ2-1; 9 nucleotides agree with TRBD1. CDR3 length: 13 amino acids. Germline V gene sequence: CDR1 MNHEY, CDR2 SVGAGI. Trimming took 6 bases from V and 5 from J; bases not matched to a gene: 2. In DNA form, the CDR3 reads TGTGCCAGCAGCCGGACAGGGGACAATGAGCAGTTCTTC. This encodes CASSRTGDNEQFF.

The chain has TRBV7-9 and TRBJ2-7, with no clear D. Deletions cut 1 base from V and 3 bases from J, with 13 bases between. The CDR3 has 15 amino acids. The V gene's germline CDR1 is SEHNR and CDR2 FQNEAQ (reference sequence). In DNA, the CDR3 is TGTGCCAGCAGCTTAGGGGCAGGATCTATCTACGAGCAGTACTTC. Its translation: CASSLGAGSIYEQYF.

The chain recombines TRBV4-3 with TRBJ1-3; D is unresolved. The CDR3 runs to 15 residues. The V and J ends lost 0 bases and 5 bases respectively, with 11 bases between them. CDR1 and CDR2 from the germline V gene are LGHNA and YSLEER. CDR3 coding DNA: TGCGCCAGCAGCCAAGATTTGCAGATCAGAAACACCATATATTTT. Protein: CASSQDLQIRNTIYF.

The CDR3 protein is CASSEAGTSTDTQYF. CDR3 sequence (DNA): TGTGCCAGCAGTGAAGCGGGGACTAGCACAGATACGCAGTATTTT. J is TRBJ2-3 and V is TRBV2; D is possibly TRBD2 (6 bases). The CDR3 covers 15 residues. The germline V and J ends were trimmed by 0 bases and 0 bases, with 7 bases remaining between them. Germline V gene data show CDR1 as SNHLY and CDR2 as FYNNEI.

This rearrangement joins TRBV7-8 to TRBJ2-5; D is perhaps TRBD2 (5 bases). The CDR3 sequence is 14 residues long. Germline V CDR1 and CDR2: SGHVS, FQNEAQ. Trimming left V 5 bases short and J 3 bases short, with 13 bases between. Here the CDR3 reads CASSIRTGEETQYF. CDR3 DNA sequence: TGTGCCAGCAGCATTAGGACTGGGGAAGAGACCCAGTACTTC.

Turning to this clone: The sample carries other DNA sequences with the same CDR3. This chain links TRBV6-1 with TRBJ2-5; D is uncertain. The CDR3 loop spans 14 amino acids. In germline, CDR1 is MNHNS, CDR2 SASEGT. V shed 2 bases and J shed 4 bases, with 11 bases lying between them. The CDR3 is CASSELRGGETQYF. In DNA, the CDR3 is TGTGCCAGCAGTGAACTGCGCGGTGGAGAGACCCAGTACTTC.

A note on this clone: In the same sample, other DNA sequences code for this CDR3. This chain uses TRBV28 with TRBJ2-3, with D possibly being TRBD1 (5 bases). V lost 2 bases and J 0 bases, leaving 9 bases between the germline ends. CDR1 and CDR2 (germline): MDHEN, SYDVKM. This CDR3 contains 15 residues. The CDR3 nucleotides are TGTGCCAGCAGTTTAGTAGGGGCGAGCACAGATACGCAGTATTTT. It translates to CASSLVGASTDTQYF.

The chain uses TRBV12-5 and TRBJ2-1; 8 bases are a match to TRBD2. Germline CDR1 and CDR2: LGHNT and FRNRAP. V dropped 5 bases and J dropped 8; count of bases not matched to a gene: 5. This CDR3 spans 13 amino acids. The CDR3 reads CASGGGGLDEQFF. The CDR3 coding sequence is TGTGCTAGTGGTGGCGGGGGGCTTGATGAGCAGTTCTTC.

The chain recombines TRBV5-6 with TRBJ2-1, with 10 bases that match TRBD2. This CDR3 is 16 amino acids long. Germline loops: CDR1 SGHDT, CDR2 YYEEEE. The V gene end was trimmed by 2 bases and the J gene end by 4 bases; junction bases not matched to a gene: 6. The CDR3 DNA sequence: TGTGCCAGCAGCTTCAGGACTAGCGGAAAATACAATGAGCAGTTCTTC. Translated: CASSFRTSGKYNEQFF.

A few counts support this clone. CDR3 in amino acids: CASIPQGSNSPLHF. The CDR3 bases are TGTGCCAGCATCCCACAGGGAAGTAATTCACCCCTCCACTTT. This rearrangement joins TRBV28 to TRBJ1-6; possibly TRBD1 for D (6 bases). The CDR3 contains 14 residues. The V end lost 7 bases, the J end lost 6 bases, and 13 bases lay between the germline ends. Germline V gives CDR1 MDHEN, CDR2 SYDVKM.